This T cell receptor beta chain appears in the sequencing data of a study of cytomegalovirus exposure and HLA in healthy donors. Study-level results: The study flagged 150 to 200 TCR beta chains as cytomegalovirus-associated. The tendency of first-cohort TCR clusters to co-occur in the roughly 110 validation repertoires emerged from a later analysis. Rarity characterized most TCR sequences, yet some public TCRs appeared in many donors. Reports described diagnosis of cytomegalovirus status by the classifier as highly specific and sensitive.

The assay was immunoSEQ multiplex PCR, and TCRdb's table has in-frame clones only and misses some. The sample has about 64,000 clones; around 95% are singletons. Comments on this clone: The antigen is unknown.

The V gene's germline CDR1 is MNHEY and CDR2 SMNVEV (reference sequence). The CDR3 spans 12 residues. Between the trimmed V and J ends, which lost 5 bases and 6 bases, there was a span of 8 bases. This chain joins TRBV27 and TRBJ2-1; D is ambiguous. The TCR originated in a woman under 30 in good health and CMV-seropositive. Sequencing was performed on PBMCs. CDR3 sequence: CASSPTGNEQFF. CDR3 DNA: TGTGCCAGCAGTCCGACGGGCAATGAGCAGTTCTTC.